This T cell receptor beta chain was identified during a study of shared clonotypes between healthy human individuals. Only CD45RO-negative cells positively selected for CCR7 counted as naive CD8 cells, so terminally differentiated effector memory CD45RA+ cells were excluded. Here immunoSEQ multiplex PCR was the method, and the copy in TCRdb shows in-frame clones only, minus some. The table includes about 680,000 clones, 92% detected once. The J segment lost 3 bases and the V segment lost 8 bases, leaving 13 bases of the junction unmatched. This CDR3 spans 16 amino acids. Germline assignment: CDR1 SGHRS and CDR2 YFSETQ. Points from the study as a whole: Clonotype sharing among donors was expected to depend on sequencing depth. A generally larger estimated richness was seen in naive subsets than in memory subsets. Only a few donors were included, so the genetic and exposure-history diversity represented was limited. Relative to clonotypes present in all four donors, those not shared had lower generation probabilities.

This clone appeared many times. Its specificity is not known. J is TRBJ2-1 and V is TRBV5-1, with TRBD2 matching 8 bases. The sequence was obtained from a man aged 30 to 39 in good health. Sequencing was performed on naive CD8+ T cells sorted from blood. The CDR3 loop is CASTPSEREFYNEQFF. In nucleotides, the CDR3 is TGCGCCAGTACCCCTAGTGAGCGGGAGTTCTACAATGAGCAGTTCTTC.